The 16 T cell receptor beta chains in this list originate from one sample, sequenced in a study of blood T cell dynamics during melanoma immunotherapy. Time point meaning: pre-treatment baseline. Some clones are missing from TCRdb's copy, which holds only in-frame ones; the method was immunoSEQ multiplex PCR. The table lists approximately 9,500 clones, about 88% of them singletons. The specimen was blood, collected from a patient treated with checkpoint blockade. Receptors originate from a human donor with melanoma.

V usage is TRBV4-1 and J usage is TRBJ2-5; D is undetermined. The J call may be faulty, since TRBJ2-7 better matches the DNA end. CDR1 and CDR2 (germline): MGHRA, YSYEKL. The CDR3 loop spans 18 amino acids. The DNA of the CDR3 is TGCGCCAGCAGCCAAGATTCCATTTGGGTCTCCAGCTCCTACGAGCAGTACTTC. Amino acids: CASSQDSIWVSSSYEQYF.

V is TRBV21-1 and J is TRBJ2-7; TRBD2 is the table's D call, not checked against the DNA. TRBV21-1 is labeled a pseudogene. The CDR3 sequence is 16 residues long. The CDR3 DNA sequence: TGTGCCAGCAGCAAAGAGGAGGGGCAGGACTCCTACGAGCAGTACTTC. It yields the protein CASSKEEGQDSYEQYF.

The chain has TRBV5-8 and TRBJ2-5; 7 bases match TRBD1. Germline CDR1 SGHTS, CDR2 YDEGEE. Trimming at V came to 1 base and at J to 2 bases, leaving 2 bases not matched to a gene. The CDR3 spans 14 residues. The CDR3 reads CASSLRDRQETQYF. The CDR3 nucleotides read TGTGCCAGCAGCTTGAGGGACAGACAAGAGACCCAGTACTTC.

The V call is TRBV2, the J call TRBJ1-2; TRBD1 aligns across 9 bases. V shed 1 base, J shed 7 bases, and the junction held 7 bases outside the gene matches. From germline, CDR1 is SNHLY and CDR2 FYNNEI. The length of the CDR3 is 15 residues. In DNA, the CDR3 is TGTGCCAGCAGTGAAGTACTCCACAGGGGGCCTGGCTACACCTTC. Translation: CASSEVLHRGPGYTF.

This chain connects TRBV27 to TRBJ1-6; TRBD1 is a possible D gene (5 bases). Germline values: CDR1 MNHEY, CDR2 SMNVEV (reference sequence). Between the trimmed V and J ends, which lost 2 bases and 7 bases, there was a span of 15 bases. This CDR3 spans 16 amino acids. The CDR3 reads CASSLTPTGQNSPLHF. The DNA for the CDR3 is TGTGCCAGCAGTTTAACCCCCACGGGGCAGAATTCACCCCTCCACTTT.

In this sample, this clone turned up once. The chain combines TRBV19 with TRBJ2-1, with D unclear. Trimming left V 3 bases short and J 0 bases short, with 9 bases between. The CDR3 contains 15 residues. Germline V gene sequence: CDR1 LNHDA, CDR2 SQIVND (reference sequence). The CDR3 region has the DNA TGTGCCAGTAGTATCACAACGAGCTCCTACAATGAGCAGTTCTTC. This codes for CASSITTSSYNEQFF.

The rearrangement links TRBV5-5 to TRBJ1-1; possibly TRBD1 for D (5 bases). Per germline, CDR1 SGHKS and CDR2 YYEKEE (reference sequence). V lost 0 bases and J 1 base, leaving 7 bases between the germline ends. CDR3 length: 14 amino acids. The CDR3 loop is CASSLEGWNTEAFF. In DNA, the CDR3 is TGTGCCAGCAGCTTGGAGGGGTGGAACACTGAAGCTTTCTTT.

The chain's CDR3 is CASSPEALSGDEQFF. The CDR3 DNA is TGTGCCAGCTCACCAGAGGCGCTTAGCGGGGATGAGCAGTTCTTC. The rearrangement links TRBV18 to TRBJ2-1; 8 bases align to TRBD2. Germline CDR1 and CDR2: KGHSH and LQKENI. Trimming cost V 2 bases and J 8 bases; bases outside gene matches: 8. This CDR3 spans 15 amino acids.

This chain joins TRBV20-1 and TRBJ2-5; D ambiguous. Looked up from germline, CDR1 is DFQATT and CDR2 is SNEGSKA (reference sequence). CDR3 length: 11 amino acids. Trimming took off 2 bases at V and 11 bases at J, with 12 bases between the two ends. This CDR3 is CSARYTLEQYF. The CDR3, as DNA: TGCAGTGCTAGATATACATTAGAGCAGTACTTC.

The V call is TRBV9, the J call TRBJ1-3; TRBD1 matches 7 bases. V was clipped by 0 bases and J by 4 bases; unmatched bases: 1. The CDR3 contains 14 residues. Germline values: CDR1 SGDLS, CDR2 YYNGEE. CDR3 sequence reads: CASSVEGQGNTIYF. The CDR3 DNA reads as TGTGCCAGCAGCGTAGAGGGACAGGGAAACACCATATATTTT.

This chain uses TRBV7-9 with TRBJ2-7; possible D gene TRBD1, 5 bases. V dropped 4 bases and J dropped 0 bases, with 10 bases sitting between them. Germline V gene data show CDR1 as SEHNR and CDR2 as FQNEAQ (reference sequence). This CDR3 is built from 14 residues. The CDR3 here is CASSSGNFSYEQYF. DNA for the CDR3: TGTGCCAGCAGCTCAGGGAATTTCTCCTACGAGCAGTACTTC.

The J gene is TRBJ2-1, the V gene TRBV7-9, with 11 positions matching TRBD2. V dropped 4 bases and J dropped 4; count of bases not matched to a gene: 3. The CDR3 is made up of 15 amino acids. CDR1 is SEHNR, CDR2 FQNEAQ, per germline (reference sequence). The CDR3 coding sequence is TGTGCCAGCAGCTGGACTAGCGGGTATTACAATGAGCAGTTCTTC. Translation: CASSWTSGYYNEQFF.

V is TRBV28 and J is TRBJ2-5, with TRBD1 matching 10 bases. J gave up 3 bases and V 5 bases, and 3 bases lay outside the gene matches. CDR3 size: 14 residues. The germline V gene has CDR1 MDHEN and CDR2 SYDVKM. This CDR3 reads CASSGGTGEETQYF. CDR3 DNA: TGTGCCAGCAGTGGCGGGACAGGGGAAGAGACCCAGTACTTC.

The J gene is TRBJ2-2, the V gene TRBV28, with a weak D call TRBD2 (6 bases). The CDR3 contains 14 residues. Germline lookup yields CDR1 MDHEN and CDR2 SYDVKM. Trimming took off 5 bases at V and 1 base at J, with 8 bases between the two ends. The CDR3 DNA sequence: TGTGCCAGCAGTACTAGCCTGAACACCGGGGAGCTGTTTTTT. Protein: CASSTSLNTGELFF.

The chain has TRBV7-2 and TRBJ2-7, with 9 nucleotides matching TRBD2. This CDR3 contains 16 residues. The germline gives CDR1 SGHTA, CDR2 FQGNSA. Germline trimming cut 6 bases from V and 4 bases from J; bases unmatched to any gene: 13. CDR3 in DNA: TGTGCCAGCAGTCCCGGGACTAGCAAGGTTGGATACGAGCAGTACTTC. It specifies CASSPGTSKVGYEQYF.

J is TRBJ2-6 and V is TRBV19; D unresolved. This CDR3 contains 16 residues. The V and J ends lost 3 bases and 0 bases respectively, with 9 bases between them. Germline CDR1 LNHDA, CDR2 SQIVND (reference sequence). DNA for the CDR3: TGTGCCAGTAGTATTGTTTCTGGCTCTGGGGCCAACGTCCTGACTTTC. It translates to CASSIVSGSGANVLTF.